These 32 T cell receptor beta chains share one sample of origin, sequenced in a study of shared clonotypes between healthy human individuals (dated by TCRdb to between 2020 and 2021). Receptor amplification or capture employed the immunoSEQ multiplex PCR assay. As stored in TCRdb, this immuneACCESS dataset retains in-frame rearrangements with V and J assigned. A fraction of the clones does not appear; measured against another copy, unresolved V genes explain less than half of the discrepancy, and the remainder lacks a known reason. In this sample the table shows 2 million to 3 million clones, roughly 93% of which occur a single time. The ten largest clones represent roughly 0.36% of the sample. The material sequenced was naive CD4+ T cells from PBMCs. Reading the label with the study, this specimen's cell subset or site is: CD45RA+ positively selected. These receptors all come from a man aged 18 to 30 in good health. Some clones in this sample may be carry-over from other donors' samples.

The V and J genes are TRBV18 and TRBJ2-3; tentatively, D is TRBD1 (6 bases). The CDR3 covers 16 residues. Trimming shortened V by 3 bases and J by 3 bases, and 16 bases separated the two germline ends. Germline CDR1 and CDR2: KGHSH and LQKENI. The CDR3 is CASSPPYGTMTDTQYF. The CDR3 DNA is TGTGCCAGCTCACCCCCATATGGGACAATGACAGATACGCAGTATTTT.

The CDR3 is CASSKIPGLADYNEQFF. CDR3 nucleotide sequence: TGCGCCAGCAGCAAGATACCGGGGCTAGCGGACTACAATGAGCAGTTCTTC. This sequence joins TRBV5-1 and TRBJ2-1; TRBD2 aligns across 7 bases. V gave up 4 bases and J gave up 3 bases; unmatched junction bases: 13. Germline loops: CDR1 SGHRS, CDR2 YFSETQ. CDR3 length: 17 residues. The variable domain in full, completed from reference TRBV5-1 and TRBJ2-1, reads KAGVTQTPRYLIKTRGQQVTLSCSPISGHRSVSWYQQTPGQGLQFLFEYFSETQRNKGNFPGRFSGRQFSNSRSEMNVSTLELGDSALYLCASSKIPGLADYNEQFFGPGTRLTVL.

The rearrangement uses TRBV5-4 and TRBJ2-5; D might be TRBD2 (5 bases). V lost 0 bases, J lost 4 bases, and 7 bases lay in between. Looked up from germline, CDR1 is SGHNT and CDR2 is YYREEE (reference sequence). This CDR3 is built from 13 residues. The CDR3 reads CASSLVRGETQYF. Written as DNA, the CDR3 is TGTGCCAGCAGCTTGGTTCGGGGAGAGACCCAGTACTTC.

The chain carries TRBV28 and TRBJ1-5; 10 bases line up with TRBD1. Germline assignment: CDR1 MDHEN and CDR2 SYDVKM. V lost 3 bases to trimming and J lost 6 bases; unmatched junction nucleotides: 5. The CDR3 contains 15 residues. The CDR3 here is CASSLGTGVGQPQHF. Written as DNA, the CDR3 is TGTGCCAGCAGTTTGGGGACAGGGGTCGGTCAGCCCCAGCATTTT.

The chain links TRBV28 to TRBJ1-3, with D uncertain. There are 15 residues in the CDR3. CDR1 and CDR2 from the germline V gene are MDHEN and SYDVKM. Trimming took 5 bases from V and 4 from J, leaving 15 bases between them. The CDR3 DNA follows: TGTGCCAGCAGTCCCTGGTCGGGCGCCGGAAACACCATATATTTT. The encoded protein is CASSPWSGAGNTIYF.

The chain links TRBV7-7 to TRBJ2-2; weak D call: TRBD2 (5 bases). There are 15 residues in the CDR3. Trimming took 1 base from V and 3 from J, leaving 9 bases between them. Germline values: CDR1 SSHAT, CDR2 FNYEAQ (reference sequence). The CDR3 DNA follows: TGTGCCAGCAGCTTAGGGGCGGGCCACACCGGGGAGCTGTTTTTT. Protein: CASSLGAGHTGELFF.

V gene TRBV4-1 combines with J gene TRBJ1-2; 7 positions match TRBD1. CDR1 and CDR2 from the germline V gene are MGHRA and YSYEKL. This CDR3 is 16 amino acids long. The trim removed 3 bases at V and 0 bases at J, leaving 7 bases unmatched. Written as DNA, the CDR3 is TGCGCCAGCAGCCATCACAGACAGGGCTCTAACTATGGCTACACCTTC. It codes for CASSHHRQGSNYGYTF.

V usage is TRBV19 and J usage is TRBJ2-3; D is perhaps TRBD2 (7 bases). Germline V gene sequence: CDR1 LNHDA, CDR2 SQIVND (reference sequence). V was cut by 6 bases and J by 4 bases, with 17 bases left in between. This CDR3 region has 15 residues. In nucleotides, the CDR3 is TGTGCCAGTAGACGTGGTGGCGGGGGCCCAGATACGCAGTATTTT. Its translation: CASRRGGGGPDTQYF.

With regard to this clone: The sample has other DNA sequences that encode this CDR3 too. The chain recombines TRBV4-3 with TRBJ2-3; possibly TRBD1 for D (5 bases). Germline V CDR1 and CDR2: LGHNA, YSLEER. The CDR3 length is 13 residues. The V end lost 0 bases, the J end lost 6 bases, and 7 bases lay between the germline ends. The CDR3 loop is CASSQEGLDTQYF. CDR3 nucleotides: TGCGCCAGCAGCCAAGAGGGGCTGGATACGCAGTATTTT.

This chain connects TRBV11-2 to TRBJ2-3; D not certain. V lost 3 bases and J 4 bases, leaving 8 bases between the germline ends. Looked up from germline, CDR1 is SGHAT and CDR2 is FQNNGV. The CDR3 is made up of 13 amino acids. CDR3 region: CASSLPASDTQYF. CDR3 DNA sequence: TGTGCCAGCAGCTTGCCAGCCTCAGATACGCAGTATTTT.

This chain joins TRBV9 and TRBJ1-5, with D possibly TRBD1 on 5 matching bases. The germline V and J ends were trimmed by 0 bases and 4 bases, with 11 bases remaining between them. Germline V CDR1 and CDR2: SGDLS, YYNGEE. This CDR3 is 15 amino acids long. CDR3 in DNA: TGTGCCAGCAGCGTAGATCCAGGGCTGAATCAGCCCCAGCATTTT. Its translation is CASSVDPGLNQPQHF. Complete variable domain (other parts from reference TRBV9 and TRBJ1-5): DSGVTQTPKHLITATGQRVTLRCSPRSGDLSVYWYQQSLDQGLQFLIQYYNGEERAKGNILERFSAQQFPDLHSELNLSSLELGDSALYFCASSVDPGLNQPQHFGDGTRLSIL.

The chain is built from TRBV28 and TRBJ1-1, with TRBD1 matching over 8 bases. J lost 0 bases, V lost 9 bases, and 6 bases had no gene match. The germline V gene encodes CDR1 MDHEN and CDR2 SYDVKM. The CDR3 has 14 amino acids. The CDR3 DNA sequence: TGTGCCAGTAGACAGGGGCTCATGAACACTGAAGCTTTCTTT. Amino acids: CASRQGLMNTEAFF.

This chain joins TRBV29-1 and TRBJ2-7, with 7 positions matching TRBD1. After removal of 6 bases from V and 2 bases from J, the junction contained 10 bases not matched to a gene. Germline V gene sequence: CDR1 SQVTM, CDR2 ANQGSEA. CDR3 length: 14 amino acids. The CDR3 coding sequence is TGCAGCGTAGTCACAGGGGATTCAACCTACGAGCAGTACTTC. This sequence encodes CSVVTGDSTYEQYF.

This clone showed up just a few times. This same CDR3 is encoded by further DNA sequences in the sample. The chain uses TRBV18 and TRBJ1-1, with D possibly being TRBD1 (5 bases). The V and J ends lost 6 bases and 1 base respectively, with 15 bases between them. In germline, CDR1 is KGHSH, CDR2 LQKENI. The CDR3 has 15 amino acids. This CDR3 is CASSPPGQRNTEAFF. As DNA, the CDR3 is TGTGCCAGCTCCCCTCCCGGACAACGGAACACTGAAGCTTTCTTT. Looking up the rest from reference TRBV18 and TRBJ1-1 gives the full variable domain: NAGVMQNPRHLVRRRGQEARLRCSPMKGHSHVYWYRQLPEEGLKFMVYLQKENIIDESGMPKERFSAEFPKEGPSILRIQQVVRGDSAAYFCASSPPGQRNTEAFFGQGTRLTVV.

This chain uses TRBV11-2 with TRBJ2-3, with 8 bases fitting TRBD2. Germline V lookup: CDR1 SGHAT, CDR2 FQNNGV. This CDR3 spans 17 amino acids. The J segment lost 1 base and the V segment lost 5 bases, leaving 11 bases of the junction unmatched. The CDR3 nucleotides read TGTGCCAGCAGCACTATCGGGCGGCGGGGGGGCACAGATACGCAGTATTTT. Protein product: CASSTIGRRGGTDTQYF.

The rearrangement links TRBV5-1 to TRBJ2-7, with D perhaps being TRBD1 or TRBD2 (5 bases each). V lost 4 bases to trimming and J lost 3 bases, with 11 bases between them. This CDR3 region has 13 residues. Germline V gene sequence: CDR1 SGHRS, CDR2 YFSETQ. The CDR3, as DNA: TGCGCCAGCAGCCCGGGACCTCTCTACGAGCAGTACTTC. Amino acids: CASSPGPLYEQYF.

The V call is TRBV7-8, the J call TRBJ2-1; no reliable D call. The V gene's germline CDR1 is SGHVS and CDR2 FQNEAQ. Trimming took 2 bases from V and 0 from J, leaving 5 bases between them. The CDR3 extends over 14 amino acids. The CDR3 sequence is CASSLRPSYNEQFF. The CDR3 DNA is TGTGCCAGCAGCTTACGACCCTCCTACAATGAGCAGTTCTTC.

This clone appeared once. CDR3 bases: TGTGCCAGTAGTATAAGTAAGGGTCGCCTCAGTGGCTACACCTTC. Translation gives CASSISKGRLSGYTF. The chain carries TRBV19 and TRBJ1-2; D is undetermined. Germline loops: CDR1 LNHDA, CDR2 SQIVND (reference sequence). CDR3 length: 15 amino acids. Trimming stripped 2 bases from V and 7 bases from J, with 17 bases between. The variable domain in full, completed from reference TRBV19 and TRBJ1-2, reads DGGITQSPKYLFRKEGQNVTLSCEQNLNHDAMYWYRQDPGQGLRLIYYSQIVNDFQKGDIAEGYSVSREKKESFPLTVTSAQKNPTAFYLCASSISKGRLSGYTFGSGTRLTVV.

The V call is TRBV4-1, the J call TRBJ2-2, with 9 bases that match TRBD2. This CDR3 is built from 17 residues. Per germline, CDR1 MGHRA and CDR2 YSYEKL. The V segment lost 1 base and the J segment 6 bases; nucleotides outside the gene matches: 9. This CDR3 is CASSQVALAGVAGELFF. CDR3 nucleotide sequence: TGCGCCAGCAGCCAAGTCGCGTTAGCGGGAGTGGCCGGGGAGCTGTTTTTT.

The chain links TRBV5-8 to TRBJ2-4; 9 positions agree with TRBD2. Germline loops: CDR1 SGHTS, CDR2 YDEGEE. Germline trimming cut 4 bases from V and 6 bases from J; bases unmatched to any gene: 5. The CDR3 contains 14 residues. The CDR3 region is CASSRRSGGNIQYF. CDR3 DNA: TGTGCCAGCAGCCGTCGTAGCGGGGGAAACATTCAGTACTTC.

The chain couples TRBV9 to TRBJ1-3; 9 nucleotides agree with TRBD1. Unmatched junction bases numbered 4, after V lost 0 bases and J lost 0 bases. Germline V gene data show CDR1 as SGDLS and CDR2 as YYNGEE. The CDR3 covers 17 residues. The CDR3 DNA reads TGTGCCAGCAGCGTAGGGGGACAGGGTTACTCTGGAAACACCATATATTTT. Translated: CASSVGGQGYSGNTIYF.

This clone was recorded only once. The rearrangement uses TRBV5-4 and TRBJ2-3, with D perhaps matching TRBD1 or TRBD2 (6 bases each). V was pared by 2 bases and J by 7 bases, with 11 bases between. The CDR3 length is 13 residues. Germline CDR1 SGHNT, CDR2 YYREEE (reference sequence). The CDR3 DNA is TGTGCCAGCAGCTTCGAGGGGGGAAATACGCAGTATTTT. Its protein is CASSFEGGNTQYF.

The CDR3 DNA reads TGCGCCAGCAGCTTTACGCCCCTGGACTCGGATGGCTACACCTTC. It codes for CASSFTPLDSDGYTF. The chain links TRBV5-1 to TRBJ1-2; D uncertain. This CDR3 region has 15 residues. CDR1 and CDR2 (germline): SGHRS, YFSETQ. V lost 2 bases to trimming and J lost 6 bases, with 17 bases between them.

As regards this clone: Other DNA sequences in this sample translate to the same CDR3. The V call is TRBV30, the J call TRBJ1-5, with unresolved D. CDR1 is GTSNPN and CDR2 is SVGIG in the germline V gene (reference sequence). V was clipped by 2 bases and J by 2 bases, with 4 bases between them. The CDR3 runs 12 residues. In nucleotides, the CDR3 is TGTGCCTGGAGTCCGGGCAATCAGCCCCAGCATTTT. It yields the protein CAWSPGNQPQHF.

This clone was counted only a few times. The chain employs TRBV6-1 and TRBJ1-4; 7 bases match TRBD1. The CDR3 has 15 amino acids. The V gene end was trimmed by 5 bases and the J gene end by 4 bases; junction bases not matched to a gene: 7. Germline-derived CDR1 and CDR2 are MNHNS and SASEGT. The CDR3 is CASSNGQAGNEKLFF. CDR3 bases: TGTGCCAGCAGTAACGGACAGGCGGGTAATGAAAAACTGTTTTTT.

As to this clone: The identical CDR3 is also encoded by other nucleotide sequences in the sample. The V gene is TRBV6-4, the J gene TRBJ1-1; D is perhaps TRBD1 (5 bases). V was shortened by 4 bases and J by 1 base, with 7 bases between the two germline ends. The germline V gene has CDR1 MRHNA and CDR2 SNTAGT. The CDR3 consists of 13 residues. The CDR3 sequence is CASSAGGNTEAFF. Here the CDR3 DNA reads TGTGCCAGCAGTGCGGGGGGGAACACTGAAGCTTTCTTT.

This chain joins TRBV28 and TRBJ2-1; no clear D gene. Per germline, CDR1 MDHEN and CDR2 SYDVKM. This CDR3 has 12 residues. Trimming removed 6 bases at V and 10 bases at J, with 13 bases between. The CDR3 nucleotides read TGTGCCAGCAGCTCCCAGGTGGAGGAGCAGTTCTTC. Translated, it gives CASSSQVEEQFF.

This clone showed up just once. V usage is TRBV6-6 and J usage is TRBJ2-7; tentatively, D is TRBD1 (6 bases). Trimming stripped 0 bases from V and 4 bases from J, with 13 bases between. The CDR3 sequence is 15 residues long. The germline V gene encodes CDR1 MNHNY and CDR2 SVGAGI (reference sequence). CDR3 in DNA: TGTGCCAGCAGTTACTCGGTCAGGGGAACGTACGAGCAGTACTTC. This translates into CASSYSVRGTYEQYF.

The chain couples TRBV2 to TRBJ1-1, with D perhaps TRBD1 (6 bases). CDR3 length equals 14 residues. The V end lost 0 bases, the J end lost 6 bases, and 11 bases lay between the germline ends. Germline V CDR1 and CDR2: SNHLY, FYNNEI. The CDR3, as DNA: TGTGCCAGCAGTGAAGCTTTACAGGGACCTGAAGCTTTCTTT. Translation: CASSEALQGPEAFF. The full variable domain, its missing parts supplied by reference TRBV2 and TRBJ1-1, is EPEVTQTPSHQVTQMGQEVILRCVPISNHLYFYWYRQILGQKVEFLVSFYNNEISEKSEIFDDQFSVERPDGSNFTLKIRSTKLEDSAMYFCASSEALQGPEAFFGQGTRLTVV.

This clone was observed a single time. The sample carries other DNA sequences with the same CDR3. The V call is TRBV29-1, the J call TRBJ2-5; D remains ambiguous. The length of the CDR3 is 10 residues. Trimming left V 6 bases short and J 4 bases short, with 6 bases between. Germline assignment: CDR1 SQVTM and CDR2 ANQGSEA. CDR3 residues: CSVHRETQYF. The DNA of the CDR3 is TGCAGCGTCCACAGAGAGACCCAGTACTTC.

V is TRBV6-1 and J is TRBJ2-7; no reliable D call. In germline, CDR1 is MNHNS, CDR2 SASEGT. The CDR3 is 13 amino acids. V dropped 1 base and J dropped 3 bases, with 7 bases sitting between them. CDR3 sequence (DNA): TGTGCCAGCAGTGAAGTTGTTGGCTACGAGCAGTACTTC. This encodes CASSEVVGYEQYF.

This clone appeared a single time. The chain links TRBV7-2 to TRBJ1-2; TRBD1 agrees at 12 bases. J was trimmed by 8 bases and V by 4 bases; bases with no gene match: 8. CDR1 is SGHTA, CDR2 FQGNSA, per germline. The CDR3 has 15 residues. Here the CDR3 DNA reads TGTGCCAGCAGCTCAGGGACAGGGGGCATAGTAGGCTACACCTTC. Translated, it gives CASSSGTGGIVGYTF.